One and the same sample provided the 4 T cell receptor beta chains below, sequenced in a study of blood T cell repertoires in COVID-19. Data came from immunoSEQ multiplex PCR; TCRdb stores just in-frame clones and leaves some out. Altogether almost 200,000 clones are present, roughly nine tenths being singletons, with the ten largest covering around 8%. The source material was PBMCs or T cells enriched from blood (not recorded which). Receptors were obtained from a woman aged 18-29 years who had recovered from COVID-19.

A word on this clone: An end of the junction does not agree with germline; a read error may underlie this. The genes are TRBV19 and TRBJ1-5; D may be TRBD1 (5 bases). The CDR3 covers 15 residues. From germline, CDR1 is LNHDA and CDR2 SQIVND (reference sequence). The CDR3 spells CASCIAGGGNQPQHF. The CDR3 nucleotides read TGTGCCAGTTGTATAGCGGGGGGGGGTAATCAGCCCCAGCATTTT.

This chain uses TRBV28 with TRBJ1-1; possibly TRBD1 for D (6 bases). Trimming took off 5 bases at V and 11 bases at J, with 18 bases between the two ends. The germline V gene encodes CDR1 MDHEN and CDR2 SYDVKM. This CDR3 contains 13 residues. DNA of the CDR3: TGTGCCAGCAGTACCTTACAGGGTTGGGGGGCTTTCTTT. Its protein is CASSTLQGWGAFF.

The chain uses TRBV12-5 and TRBJ1-2; D ambiguous. Trimming took 6 bases from V and 2 from J, leaving 10 bases between them. CDR1 and CDR2 from the germline V gene are LGHNT and FRNRAP. This CDR3 spans 13 amino acids. The DNA of the CDR3 is TGTGCTAGTGGACTACAAACAAACTATGGCTACACCTTC. Translated: CASGLQTNYGYTF.

This sequence joins TRBV13 and TRBJ2-7; TRBD2 aligns across 8 bases. The CDR3 is 18 residues long. Germline assignment: CDR1 PRHDT and CDR2 FYEKMQ (reference sequence). J was trimmed by 5 bases and V by 5 bases; bases with no gene match: 20. The CDR3 DNA sequence: TGTGCCAGCAGCCCAGTTCTTGGTTCTCAGCGGGGGTACAACGAGCAGTACTTC. Translated: CASSPVLGSQRGYNEQYF.